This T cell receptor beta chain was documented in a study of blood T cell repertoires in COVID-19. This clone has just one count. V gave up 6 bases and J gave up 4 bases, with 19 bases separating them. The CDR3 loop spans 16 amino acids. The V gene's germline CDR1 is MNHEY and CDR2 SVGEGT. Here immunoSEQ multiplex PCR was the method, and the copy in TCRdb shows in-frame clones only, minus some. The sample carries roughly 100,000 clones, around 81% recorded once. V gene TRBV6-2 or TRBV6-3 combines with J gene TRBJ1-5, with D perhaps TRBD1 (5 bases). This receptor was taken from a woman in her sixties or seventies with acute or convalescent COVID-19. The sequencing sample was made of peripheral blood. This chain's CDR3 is CASSSAGRAQNQPQHF. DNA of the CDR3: TGTGCCAGCAGCTCCGCGGGGCGGGCCCAAAATCAGCCCCAGCATTTT.